This T cell receptor beta chain is from a study of CD8 T cells in Susac syndrome. RNA amounts of about 0.45 to 1 ug underwent reverse transcription with random hexamers. TCRdb itself ran the immunoSEQ multiplex PCR reads through MiXCR, one entry per CDR3 protein. The sample consists of 170,000 or so distinct CDR3 sequences, 90% to 95% of them appearing once. V was cut by 5 bases and J by 2 bases, with 9 bases left in between. The CDR3 has 12 amino acids. CDR1 is SQVTM and CDR2 is ANQGSEA in the germline V gene. Sample: CD4+ T cells from PBMCs. This chain connects TRBV29-1 to TRBJ1-2; D unresolved. This TCR came from a human donor with Susac syndrome. In nucleotides, the CDR3 is TGCAGCGTTCCGGGCGTGAACTATGGCTACACCTTC. It codes for CSVPGVNYGYTF.